A single sample is the source of the 3 T cell receptor beta chains below, sequenced in a study of beta chain features in type 1 diabetes. Overall study results and limits: TCRB CDR3s were moderately but significantly shorter in Type 1 diabetes patients in all four CD4+ subsets.

Isolated RNA was reverse transcribed in full, so expressed TCRB transcripts were sequenced. Clones were sequenced by immunoSEQ multiplex PCR, and TCRdb holds only the in-frame ones, with some missing. Of about 160,000 clones listed, under 9.5% are singletons. The antigens these receptors bind are not known. The sequenced material came from central memory CD4+ T cells from blood. The receptor set was obtained from a man aged 18 to 29 with type 1 diabetes.

Only a few counts were recorded for this clone. J is TRBJ2-6 and V is TRBV9; a possible D gene is TRBD2 (5 bases). V was pared by 0 bases and J by 1 base, with 11 bases between. Germline CDR1 SGDLS, CDR2 YYNGEE. There are 17 residues in the CDR3. The CDR3 bases are TGTGCCAGCAGCGTAGACCTAGCTCGGTCTGGGGCCAACGTCCTGACTTTC. This sequence encodes CASSVDLARSGANVLTF.

The chain couples TRBV6-6 to TRBJ2-7; 14 bases agree with TRBD2. CDR3 size: 16 residues. J was trimmed by 5 bases and V by 2 bases; bases with no gene match: 5. Germline V gives CDR1 MNHNY, CDR2 SVGAGI (reference sequence). CDR3 sequence: CASSYPGTSGSHEQYF. The CDR3 nucleotides read TGTGCCAGCAGTTACCCAGGGACTAGCGGGAGCCACGAGCAGTACTTC.

This clone was picked up many times. The J gene is TRBJ1-1, the V gene TRBV7-9; a weak D match, TRBD1 (6 bases). The germline V gene encodes CDR1 SEHNR and CDR2 FQNEAQ (reference sequence). The CDR3 runs to 13 residues. V lost 10 bases and J lost 7, with 19 bases in between. In DNA, the CDR3 is TGTGCCAACGATAAGGGGGTAACGAATGAAGCTTTCTTT. This codes for CANDKGVTNEAFF.